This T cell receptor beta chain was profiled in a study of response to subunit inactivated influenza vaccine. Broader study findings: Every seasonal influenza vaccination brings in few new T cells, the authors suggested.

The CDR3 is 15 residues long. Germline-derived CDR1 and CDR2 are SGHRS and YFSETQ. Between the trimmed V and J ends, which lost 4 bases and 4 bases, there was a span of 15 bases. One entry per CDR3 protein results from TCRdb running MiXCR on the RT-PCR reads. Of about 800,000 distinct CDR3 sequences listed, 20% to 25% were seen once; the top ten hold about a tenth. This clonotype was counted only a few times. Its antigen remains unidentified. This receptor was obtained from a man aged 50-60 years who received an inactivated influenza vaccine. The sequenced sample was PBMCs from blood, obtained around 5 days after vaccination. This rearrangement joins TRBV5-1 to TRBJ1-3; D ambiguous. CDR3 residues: CASSPGMGRGNTIYF. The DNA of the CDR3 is TGCGCCAGCAGCCCCGGAATGGGTAGGGGAAACACCATATATTTT.